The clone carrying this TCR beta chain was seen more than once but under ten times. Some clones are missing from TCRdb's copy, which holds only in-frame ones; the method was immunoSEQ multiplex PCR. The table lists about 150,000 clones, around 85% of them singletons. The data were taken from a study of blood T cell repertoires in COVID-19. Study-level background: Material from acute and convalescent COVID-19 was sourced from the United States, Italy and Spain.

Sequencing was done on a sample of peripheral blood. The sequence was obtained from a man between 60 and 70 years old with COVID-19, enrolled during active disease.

The CDR3 nucleotides are TGTGCCAGCAGCTTACCGAAGACAGGGGACTATGGCTACACCTTC. Protein sequence: CASSLPKTGDYGYTF. V is TRBV7-2 and J is TRBJ1-2; 8 bases map to TRBD1. The V segment lost 2 bases and the J segment 3 bases; nucleotides outside the gene matches: 5. The CDR3 contains 15 residues. Germline V gene data show CDR1 as SGHTA and CDR2 as FQGNSA. Drawing the rest from reference TRBV7-2 and TRBJ1-2, the complete variable domain is GAGVSQSPSNKVTEKGKDVELRCDPISGHTALYWYRQSLGQGLEFLIYFQGNSAPDKSGLPSDRFSAERTGGSVSTLTIQRTQQEDSAVYLCASSLPKTGDYGYTFGSGTRLTVV.